Below, 22 T cell receptor beta chains from the same sample are listed, as sequenced in a study of shared clonotypes between healthy human individuals. Naive CD8 cells comprised CD45RO-negative, CCR7-positively selected cells, excluding terminally differentiated effector memory CD45RA+ cells. TCRdb's copy holds only in-frame clones and misses some; the assay was immunoSEQ multiplex PCR. The sample comprises 450,000 to 700,000 clones, nearly 97% of which are singletons, and roughly 0.1% rests with the top ten. Sequenced: naive CD8+ T cells sorted from blood. These TCRs come from a woman between 25 and 40 years old in good health.

The chain has TRBV4-2 and TRBJ2-7; 14 nucleotides align to TRBD2. V lost 4 bases and J lost 2; bases outside the gene matches: 7. The CDR3 contains 17 residues. In germline, CDR1 is LGHNA, CDR2 YNFKEQ. The DNA for the CDR3 is TGTGCCAGCAGCCGAGGGGGACTAGCGGGAGACCCCTACGAGCAGTACTTC. Protein: CASSRGGLAGDPYEQYF.

The chain links TRBV15 to TRBJ2-1, with unresolved D. V was pared by 3 bases and J by 0 bases, with 9 bases between. The CDR3 is made up of 15 amino acids. Germline V gene lookup returns CDR1 LNHNV and CDR2 YYDKDF (reference sequence). The chain's CDR3 is CATSSIKGSYNEQFF. The CDR3 DNA reads as TGTGCCACCAGCAGCATAAAGGGCTCCTACAATGAGCAGTTCTTC.

This chain joins TRBV5-6 and TRBJ2-3; D may be TRBD2 (6 bases). The CDR3 length is 17 residues. Trimming took off 0 bases at V and 2 bases at J, with 16 bases between the two ends. CDR1 is SGHDT, CDR2 YYEEEE, per germline. DNA of the CDR3: TGTGCCAGCAGCTTGGCATTCGCTAGCGAGAACACAGATACGCAGTATTTT. It codes for CASSLAFASENTDTQYF.

The chain links TRBV27 to TRBJ1-2; D unclear. V lost 5 bases to trimming and J lost 4 bases, with 14 bases between them. Per the germline V gene, CDR1 is MNHEY and CDR2 is SMNVEV (reference sequence). CDR3 length: 14 residues. The chain's CDR3 is CASSPWGGFYGYTF. CDR3 in DNA: TGTGCCAGCAGTCCTTGGGGAGGCTTCTATGGCTACACCTTC.

This chain uses TRBV5-6 with TRBJ1-2; no clear D. Germline values: CDR1 SGHDT, CDR2 YYEEEE. Trimming removed 2 bases from V and 2 bases from J, with 13 bases in between. The CDR3 loop spans 15 amino acids. CDR3 residues: CASSFSSGRNYGYTF. CDR3 bases: TGTGCCAGCAGCTTTTCTTCTGGCAGGAACTATGGCTACACCTTC.

The chain links TRBV19 to TRBJ1-5, with D maybe TRBD1 (5 bases). V lost 5 bases to trimming and J lost 1 base, with 12 bases between them. This CDR3 contains 15 residues. In germline, CDR1 is LNHDA, CDR2 SQIVND (reference sequence). The CDR3 loop reads CASSGGILSNQPQHF. Written as DNA, the CDR3 is TGTGCCAGTAGTGGGGGGATTTTGAGCAATCAGCCCCAGCATTTT.

The V gene is TRBV28, the J gene TRBJ2-5; 16 nucleotides line up with TRBD2. The CDR3 totals 16 residues. After removal of 4 bases from V and 5 bases from J, the junction contained 4 bases not matched to a gene. Germline CDR1 is MDHEN and CDR2 is SYDVKM. CDR3 sequence: CASSWGLAGGLETQYF. CDR3 DNA: TGTGCCAGCAGTTGGGGACTAGCGGGAGGGCTTGAGACCCAGTACTTC.

CDR3 bases: TGTGCCTGGAGTGATGGAGGCTGGAATCAGCCCCAGCATTTT. Translating gives CAWSDGGWNQPQHF. This chain joins TRBV30 and TRBJ1-5; D gene unclear. The CDR3 is made up of 14 amino acids. Germline values: CDR1 GTSNPN, CDR2 SVGIG (reference sequence). V lost 1 base and J lost 4, with 11 bases in between.

The V call is TRBV27, the J call TRBJ1-1; TRBD1 matches 7 bases. Germline V gives CDR1 MNHEY, CDR2 SMNVEV (reference sequence). V was clipped by 7 bases and J by 5 bases; unmatched bases: 7. The CDR3 loop spans 13 amino acids. The CDR3 sequence is CASTDRVGTEAFF. In DNA, the CDR3 is TGTGCCAGCACCGACAGGGTAGGAACTGAAGCTTTCTTT.

The V gene is TRBV5-6, the J gene TRBJ2-2; D call uncertain. Germline V lookup: CDR1 SGHDT, CDR2 YYEEEE. The CDR3 length is 14 residues. V lost 4 bases to trimming and J lost 6 bases, with 13 bases between them. The CDR3 here is CASSVDMSSGELFF. Written as DNA, the CDR3 is TGTGCCAGCAGCGTAGACATGTCATCCGGGGAGCTGTTTTTT.

In DNA, the CDR3 is TGTGCCAGCAGCCTAAGACAGGGACTAGCGGGAGACAATGAGCAGTTCTTC. Amino acid sequence: CASSLRQGLAGDNEQFF. The V gene is TRBV13, the J gene TRBJ2-1; 14 bases are shared with TRBD2. CDR3 size: 17 residues. The germline gives CDR1 PRHDT, CDR2 FYEKMQ (reference sequence). The V and J ends lost 5 bases and 5 bases, in that order; junction bases with no gene match: 8.

The chain is built from TRBV9 and TRBJ1-2, with 7 bases identical to TRBD1. With 0 bases clipped from V and 6 bases from J, the junction kept 8 bases outside the gene matches. The CDR3 runs 15 residues. Germline V gene lookup returns CDR1 SGDLS and CDR2 YYNGEE. The CDR3 reads CASSVVPDRLDGYTF. The CDR3 nucleotides are TGTGCCAGCAGCGTAGTCCCGGACAGGCTGGATGGCTACACCTTC.

This chain joins TRBV5-6 and TRBJ1-1, with 8 bases identical to TRBD1. There are 15 residues in the CDR3. Germline trimming cut 5 bases from V and 6 bases from J; bases unmatched to any gene: 12. The V gene's germline CDR1 is SGHDT and CDR2 YYEEEE. CDR3 in DNA: TGTGCCAGCAGTACTCGGACAGGGAATTTCGCTGAAGCTTTCTTT. This sequence encodes CASSTRTGNFAEAFF.

The chain is built from TRBV28 and TRBJ1-3; 9 nucleotides align to TRBD1. Germline lookup yields CDR1 MDHEN and CDR2 SYDVKM. Unmatched junction bases numbered 10, after V lost 4 bases and J lost 0 bases. This CDR3 spans 18 amino acids. CDR3 loop: CASSSGTGRVSSGNTIYF. The CDR3 region has the DNA TGTGCCAGCAGTTCCGGGACAGGGCGAGTAAGCTCTGGAAACACCATATATTTT.

The rearrangement uses TRBV19 and TRBJ2-7; D is perhaps TRBD1 (5 bases). Trimming removed 6 bases from V and 3 bases from J, with 15 bases in between. Per germline, CDR1 LNHDA and CDR2 SQIVND (reference sequence). CDR3 size: 14 residues. CDR3 in amino acids: CASSLDADNYEQYF. Here the CDR3 DNA reads TGTGCCAGTAGCCTGGACGCGGACAACTACGAGCAGTACTTC.

The gene calls are TRBV7-6 and TRBJ2-1; tentative D call: TRBD2 (8 bases). CDR1 SGHVS and CDR2 FNYEAQ come from the germline V gene. This CDR3 is 16 amino acids long. V lost 5 bases and J 5 bases, leaving 19 bases between the germline ends. The CDR3 bases are TGTGCCAGCAGCGGGACAGCGGGTAGCGGGGACAATGAGCAGTTCTTC. This translates into CASSGTAGSGDNEQFF.

J is TRBJ2-2 and V is TRBV27, with TRBD2 as a possible D gene (7 bases). The CDR3 contains 15 residues. V was clipped by 3 bases and J by 6 bases, with 14 bases between them. Germline V gives CDR1 MNHEY, CDR2 SMNVEV (reference sequence). The CDR3 region is CASSFGLGGPGELFF. The DNA of the CDR3 is TGTGCCAGCAGTTTCGGACTAGGGGGTCCCGGGGAGCTGTTTTTT.

The genes are TRBV5-1 and TRBJ2-5; 12 nucleotides match TRBD2. V was clipped by 0 bases and J by 5 bases; unmatched bases: 8. The germline gives CDR1 SGHRS, CDR2 YFSETQ. CDR3 size: 17 residues. The CDR3 bases are TGCGCCAGCAGCTTGGGGCTAGCGGGAGGGACGGTGGAGACCCAGTACTTC. This sequence encodes CASSLGLAGGTVETQYF.

V and J are TRBV7-2 and TRBJ2-2; D is ambiguous. V was cut by 0 bases and J by 2 bases, with 13 bases left in between. Germline-derived CDR1 and CDR2 are SGHTA and FQGNSA. The CDR3 covers 17 residues. CDR3: CASSLALGIGNTGELFF. The CDR3 DNA reads as TGTGCCAGCAGCTTAGCGTTGGGTATCGGCAACACCGGGGAGCTGTTTTTT.

A word on this clone: An end of the junction differs from the germline gene, which may be a read error. The rearrangement uses TRBV6-1 and TRBJ2-7, with D possibly TRBD2 on 6 matching bases. The CDR3 is 11 amino acids. Germline loops: CDR1 MNHNS, CDR2 SASEGT. CDR3 sequence reads: CASSDGAGRRF. In nucleotides, the CDR3 is TGTGCCAGCAGTGATGGTGCGGGACGGAGGTTC.

This chain uses TRBV28 with TRBJ1-1; tentative D call: TRBD1 (5 bases). V lost 6 bases to trimming and J lost 5 bases, with 13 bases between them. The CDR3 length is 13 residues. Germline CDR1 is MDHEN and CDR2 is SYDVKM. The CDR3 bases are TGTGCCAGCAGGCTGGGGGGAAGTACTGAAGCTTTCTTT. Amino acids: CASRLGGSTEAFF.

This chain's CDR3 is CAWSANPSGYNEQFF. The CDR3 nucleotides read TGTGCCTGGAGTGCCAACCCTAGCGGATACAATGAGCAGTTCTTC. The chain links TRBV30 to TRBJ2-1; 7 bases align to TRBD2. Looked up from germline, CDR1 is GTSNPN and CDR2 is SVGIG (reference sequence). The CDR3 has 15 amino acids. J gave up 4 bases and V 1 base, and 7 bases lay outside the gene matches.